This T cell receptor (beta chain) appears in the sequencing data of a study of Ad26.COV2.S vaccination and SARS-CoV-2 variants. Study summary: The trial was COV1001 and the donor's arm was Ad26.COV2.S. Points from the study as a whole: Spike-specific TCR breadth ran higher among vaccine recipients than placebo recipients. The TCR breadth and depth analyses may have produced an underestimate of total T cell responses.

Data came from immunoSEQ multiplex PCR; TCRdb stores just in-frame clones and leaves some out. There are around 320,000 clones in the sample; around four fifths occur only once, and around 2% lies in the top ten. To note about this clone: Its matching antigen is unknown.

Indicated treatment: roughly 20 received Ad26.COV2.S at low or high dose, single or two shots; several received placebo; per-sample allocation not given. All samples were drawn on day 63, counting from the first vaccine or placebo injection. This Boston cohort included adults aged 18-55 years. Trimming took 0 bases from V and 5 from J, leaving 17 bases between them. Germline lookup yields CDR1 SGHRS and CDR2 YFSETQ. There are 16 residues in the CDR3. The sample consisted of peripheral blood, taken in a trial of Ad26.COV2.S vaccine versus placebo. This clonotype was obtained from a person aged 18-60 years who received the Ad26.COV2.S COVID-19 vaccine or a placebo. V and J are TRBV5-1 and TRBJ2-5; D may match TRBD1 or TRBD2 (5 bases each). The DNA for the CDR3 is TGCGCCAGCAGCTTGGGGGGACCGTCTTACTGGGAGACCCAGTACTTC. It yields the protein CASSLGGPSYWETQYF. Full variable domain (remainder filled in from reference TRBV5-1 and TRBJ2-5): KAGVTQTPRYLIKTRGQQVTLSCSPISGHRSVSWYQQTPGQGLQFLFEYFSETQRNKGNFPGRFSGRQFSNSRSEMNVSTLELGDSALYLCASSLGGPSYWETQYFGPGTRLLVL.